The 30 T cell receptor beta chains presented below share a single source sample, sequenced in a study of blood T cell repertoires in COVID-19. Produced via immunoSEQ multiplex PCR; TCRdb's table is partial and in-frame only. This table holds about 170,000 clones, about 88% found once. Sample: peripheral blood. Receptors were obtained from a man in his fifties or sixties with acute or convalescent COVID-19.

This rearrangement joins TRBV18 to TRBJ1-2, with a possible D match to TRBD1 (5 bases). The length of the CDR3 is 15 residues. Germline values: CDR1 KGHSH, CDR2 LQKENI. Trimming shortened V by 6 bases and J by 1 base, and 15 bases separated the two germline ends. Here the CDR3 DNA reads TGTGCCAGCTCCCCTTGGACACTTAATAACTATGGCTACACCTTC. This gives the protein CASSPWTLNNYGYTF.

The rearrangement uses TRBV15 and TRBJ2-5, with D tentatively TRBD2 (6 bases). CDR3 length: 15 amino acids. The germline CDR1 and CDR2 sequences are LNHNV and YYDKDF (reference sequence). V gave up 7 bases and J gave up 4 bases, with 19 bases separating them. For the CDR3, the DNA is TGTGCCACCAACACGGGACTTATGAGCCCAGAGACCCAGTACTTC. This codes for CATNTGLMSPETQYF.

This chain links TRBV11-2 with TRBJ2-3; D call uncertain. The germline CDR1 and CDR2 sequences are SGHAT and FQNNGV. Trimming removed 1 base from V and 0 bases from J, with 5 bases in between. This CDR3 contains 14 residues. CDR3 residues: CASSLGSSTDTQYF. CDR3 sequence (DNA): TGTGCCAGCAGCTTAGGAAGCAGCACAGATACGCAGTATTTT.

This clone was seen a few times. The chain employs TRBV2 and TRBJ2-2, with 7 bases matching TRBD1. The CDR3 has 15 amino acids. V lost 7 bases and J lost 3; bases outside the gene matches: 8. Germline lookup yields CDR1 SNHLY and CDR2 FYNNEI. The CDR3: CASKHRTGDTGELFF. DNA of the CDR3: TGTGCCAGCAAACATCGGACAGGAGACACCGGGGAGCTGTTTTTT. The complete variable domain, with remaining parts taken from reference TRBV2 and TRBJ2-2, reads EPEVTQTPSHQVTQMGQEVILRCVPISNHLYFYWYRQILGQKVEFLVSFYNNEISEKSEIFDDQFSVERPDGSNFTLKIRSTKLEDSAMYFCASKHRTGDTGELFFGEGSRLTVL.

V gene TRBV2 combines with J gene TRBJ2-1; TRBD1 agrees at 7 bases. The CDR3 consists of 14 residues. V gave up 6 bases and J gave up 8 bases; unmatched junction bases: 10. Germline loops: CDR1 SNHLY, CDR2 FYNNEI. The CDR3 nucleotides are TGTGCCAGCAGCGATGGACAGGATAGGCATGAGCAGTTCTTC. Translating it yields CASSDGQDRHEQFF. Filled out from reference TRBV2 and TRBJ2-1, the complete variable domain reads EPEVTQTPSHQVTQMGQEVILRCVPISNHLYFYWYRQILGQKVEFLVSFYNNEISEKSEIFDDQFSVERPDGSNFTLKIRSTKLEDSAMYFCASSDGQDRHEQFFGPGTRLTVL.

The chain recombines TRBV10-3 with TRBJ2-7, with TRBD2 as a possible D gene (5 bases). CDR1 is ENHRY, CDR2 SYGVKD, per germline. CDR3 length equals 12 residues. The V end was cut by 8 bases, the J end by 1 base, with 9 bases between. DNA for the CDR3: TGTGCCATCCGTGGGAGATCCTACGAGCAGTACGTC. The encoded protein is CAIRGRSYEQYV.

This clone came up a few times. The genes are TRBV10-3 and TRBJ1-2; D perhaps matches TRBD1 (5 bases). Trimming left V 3 bases short and J 4 bases short, with 9 bases between. Germline V gene data show CDR1 as ENHRY and CDR2 as SYGVKD. The CDR3 consists of 13 residues. In DNA, the CDR3 is TGTGCCATCAGTGAAGACAGAGTCTATGGCTACACCTTC. It encodes CAISEDRVYGYTF.

The chain joins TRBV23-1 to TRBJ2-7, with D perhaps matching TRBD2 (6 bases). TRBV23-1 is filed as an ORF, its function uncertain. The V end was cut by 8 bases, the J end by 2 bases, with 16 bases between. The CDR3 consists of 14 residues. CDR3 coding DNA: TGCGCCAGCCGCCCTCTGGGGGGAACCTACGAGCAGTACGTC. Protein: CASRPLGGTYEQYV.

The genes are TRBV11-2 and TRBJ2-4, with 8 bases fitting TRBD2. CDR1 SGHAT and CDR2 FQNNGV come from the germline V gene. This CDR3 is 16 amino acids long. J gave up 2 bases and V 1 base, and 4 bases lay outside the gene matches. CDR3 in DNA: TGTGCCAGCAGCTTAGGAGCGGGGGCGTCCAAAAACATTCAGTACTTC. Its translation: CASSLGAGASKNIQYF.

J is TRBJ1-1 and V is TRBV6-1, with 7 bases aligning to TRBD1. Germline assignment: CDR1 MNHNS and CDR2 SASEGT. V was clipped by 3 bases and J by 4 bases; unmatched bases: 2. The CDR3 has 13 amino acids. CDR3 protein: CASSDRGSTEAFF. The CDR3 nucleotides are TGTGCCAGCAGTGACAGGGGGTCCACTGAAGCTTTCTTT.

The chain has TRBV12-3 or TRBV12-4 and TRBJ1-1; TRBD1 matches at 8 bases. The CDR3 totals 13 residues. The trim removed 5 bases at V and 3 bases at J, leaving 2 bases unmatched. CDR3 sequence: CASSPQGDTEAFF. The CDR3 DNA reads as TGTGCCAGCAGTCCACAGGGGGACACTGAAGCTTTCTTT.

This clone was seen a single time. The chain has TRBV7-9 and TRBJ2-2; 12 positions agree with TRBD2. Germline V gene lookup returns CDR1 SEHNR and CDR2 FQNEAQ (reference sequence). V lost 1 base to trimming and J lost 1 base; unmatched junction nucleotides: 4. The length of the CDR3 is 18 residues. This CDR3 reads CASSLDLGLAGNTGELFF. The CDR3, as DNA: TGTGCCAGCAGCTTAGATCTGGGACTAGCGGGGAACACCGGGGAGCTGTTTTTT.

This rearrangement joins TRBV3-1 (or the pseudogene TRBV3-2) to TRBJ1-5; a possible D gene is TRBD1 (5 bases). This CDR3 contains 14 residues. Germline values: CDR1 LGHDT, CDR2 YNNKEL (reference sequence). V shed 6 bases and J shed 1 base, with 10 bases lying between them. The CDR3 DNA sequence: TGTGCCAGCAGTTTCAGGGAAAGCAATCAGCCCCAGCATTTT. It codes for CASSFRESNQPQHF.

This sequence joins TRBV19 and TRBJ1-4; possibly TRBD1 for D (5 bases). Germline V lookup: CDR1 LNHDA, CDR2 SQIVND (reference sequence). The CDR3 has 16 residues. Trimming cost V 1 base and J 7 bases, with 16 bases left between them. CDR3 DNA sequence: TGTGCCAGTAGTATAGGTCGACAGCCGGGTGGTGAAAAACTGTTTTTT. This gives the protein CASSIGRQPGGEKLFF.

This clone has just a few counts. The rearrangement uses TRBV12-3 or TRBV12-4 and TRBJ1-2, with 7 nucleotides matching TRBD1. The V segment lost 4 bases and the J segment 6 bases; nucleotides outside the gene matches: 5. The length of the CDR3 is 13 residues. The CDR3 sequence is CASSSTDRDGYTF. In DNA, the CDR3 is TGTGCCAGCAGTTCCACCGACAGGGATGGCTACACCTTC.

This chain links TRBV7-9 with TRBJ1-1; D gene unclear. CDR1 and CDR2 (germline): SEHNR, FQNEAQ (reference sequence). Deletions cut 1 base from V and 9 bases from J, with 12 bases between. This CDR3 region has 13 residues. The CDR3 DNA follows: TGTGCCAGCAGCTTAGAGTCGGGGATTAAAGCTTTCTTT. This gives the protein CASSLESGIKAFF.

This chain links TRBV5-1 with TRBJ2-7; D possibly corresponds to TRBD2 (6 bases). V was clipped by 2 bases and J by 2 bases, with 8 bases between them. The CDR3 loop spans 13 amino acids. Germline V gene lookup returns CDR1 SGHRS and CDR2 YFSETQ. The CDR3 loop is CASSLPGAYEQYF. The CDR3 region has the DNA TGCGCCAGCAGCTTACCGGGGGCCTACGAGCAGTACTTC.

The chain is built from TRBV7-9 and TRBJ2-5, with 7 nucleotides matching TRBD2. Germline V lookup: CDR1 SEHNR, CDR2 FQNEAQ (reference sequence). CDR3 length: 18 amino acids. V lost 0 bases, J lost 2 bases, and 12 bases stayed unmatched. Here the CDR3 reads CASSLAGQVAGLQETQYF. In nucleotides, the CDR3 is TGTGCCAGCAGCTTAGCAGGCCAGGTAGCGGGCTTACAAGAGACCCAGTACTTC.

This chain links TRBV19 with TRBJ2-2; TRBD2 aligns across 10 bases. Unmatched junction bases numbered 1, after V lost 5 bases and J lost 4 bases. The CDR3 has 14 amino acids. Germline-derived CDR1 and CDR2 are LNHDA and SQIVND (reference sequence). This CDR3 reads CASSVAGGTGELFF. As DNA, the CDR3 is TGTGCCAGTAGTGTAGCGGGAGGCACCGGGGAGCTGTTTTTT. Based on the CDR3 plus reference TRBV19 and TRBJ2-2, the full variable domain is DGGITQSPKYLFRKEGQNVTLSCEQNLNHDAMYWYRQDPGQGLRLIYYSQIVNDFQKGDIAEGYSVSREKKESFPLTVTSAQKNPTAFYLCASSVAGGTGELFFGEGSRLTVL.

The rearrangement links TRBV3-1 (or the pseudogene TRBV3-2) to TRBJ1-2, with unresolved D. Germline assignment: CDR1 LGHDT and CDR2 YNNKEL (reference sequence). This CDR3 is 13 amino acids long. V shed 0 bases and J shed 4 bases, with 6 bases lying between them. The CDR3 sequence is CASSQDPVYGYTF. CDR3 bases: TGTGCCAGCAGCCAAGATCCGGTCTATGGCTACACCTTC.

V and J are TRBV6-5 and TRBJ2-5; 7 positions match TRBD2. The CDR3 spans 16 residues. The germline gives CDR1 MNHEY, CDR2 SVGAGI. Trimming at V came to 2 bases and at J to 5 bases, leaving 11 bases not matched to a gene. The CDR3 nucleotides read TGTGCCAGCAGTTACGGGCCTAGCGGCCTTGGGGAGACCCAGTACTTC. Translating it yields CASSYGPSGLGETQYF.

V usage is TRBV2 and J usage is TRBJ2-1; 14 nucleotides line up with TRBD2. J gave up 7 bases and V 7 bases, and 9 bases lay outside the gene matches. CDR3 length: 16 amino acids. Germline assignment: CDR1 SNHLY and CDR2 FYNNEI. The CDR3: CASIYGLAGGANEQFF. In nucleotides, the CDR3 is TGTGCCAGCATTTACGGACTAGCGGGGGGTGCAAATGAGCAGTTCTTC.

The gene calls are TRBV27 and TRBJ1-1, with TRBD1 matching over 7 bases. The CDR3 length is 14 residues. V was clipped by 3 bases and J by 4 bases; unmatched bases: 5. Germline CDR1 and CDR2: MNHEY and SMNVEV (reference sequence). In DNA form, the CDR3 reads TGTGCCAGCAGTTTGAGTCCAGGGGGCACTGAAGCTTTCTTT. This encodes CASSLSPGGTEAFF.

The rearrangement links TRBV5-1 to TRBJ1-1; no clear D. V dropped 5 bases and J dropped 0 bases, with 8 bases sitting between them. This CDR3 is 13 amino acids long. Germline CDR1 is SGHRS and CDR2 is YFSETQ. The CDR3 DNA follows: TGCGCCAGCAGAACAGAGATGAACACTGAAGCTTTCTTT. Translated: CASRTEMNTEAFF. The full variable domain, in which reference TRBV5-1 and TRBJ1-1 provide the parts outside the CDR3, is KAGVTQTPRYLIKTRGQQVTLSCSPISGHRSVSWYQQTPGQGLQFLFEYFSETQRNKGNFPGRFSGRQFSNSRSEMNVSTLELGDSALYLCASRTEMNTEAFFGQGTRLTVV.

The chain links TRBV12-3 or TRBV12-4 to TRBJ1-5, with D tentatively TRBD1 (5 bases). Trimming took off 5 bases at V and 5 bases at J, with 10 bases between the two ends. This CDR3 contains 13 residues. CDR3 residues: CASSPNRYQPQHF. CDR3 DNA: TGTGCCAGCAGTCCTAACAGGTATCAGCCCCAGCATTTT.

The chain combines TRBV24-1 with TRBJ2-1, with a weak D call TRBD1 (6 bases). The germline V and J ends were trimmed by 4 bases and 8 bases, with 11 bases remaining between them. This CDR3 has 13 amino acids. CDR1 is KGHDR, CDR2 SFDVKD, per germline. This CDR3 is CATSDSGDDEQFF. The DNA for the CDR3 is TGTGCCACCAGTGACTCAGGGGATGATGAGCAGTTCTTC.

This clone has just a few counts. The rearrangement joins TRBV5-1 to TRBJ2-1, with 7 bases lining up with TRBD1. Germline V gene sequence: CDR1 SGHRS, CDR2 YFSETQ. V shed 4 bases, J shed 7 bases, and the junction held 2 bases outside the gene matches. There are 12 residues in the CDR3. CDR3 in DNA: TGCGCCAGCAGCATGACAGGGAATGAGCAGTTCTTC. This encodes CASSMTGNEQFF.

The V gene is TRBV9, the J gene TRBJ2-3, with 9 nucleotides matching TRBD2. Germline CDR1 SGDLS, CDR2 YYNGEE. The CDR3 loop spans 15 amino acids. The V gene end was trimmed by 6 bases and the J gene end by 4 bases; junction bases not matched to a gene: 9. CDR3 nucleotide sequence: TGTGCCAGCACTGGCGGGAGGGCCGGCTCAGATACGCAGTATTTT. Residues: CASTGGRAGSDTQYF.

This clone appeared a few times. The chain recombines TRBV7-2 with TRBJ2-7; unclear D gene. The CDR3 contains 12 residues. Trimming stripped 5 bases from V and 7 bases from J, with 12 bases between. Looked up from germline, CDR1 is SGHTA and CDR2 is FQGNSA. The CDR3 nucleotides are TGTGCCAGCAGCCCTGATGTGCTAGAGCAGTACTTC. Amino acids: CASSPDVLEQYF.

The rearrangement links TRBV30 to TRBJ1-1; 8 nucleotides line up with TRBD1. Germline CDR1 GTSNPN, CDR2 SVGIG (reference sequence). The CDR3 contains 13 residues. Losses at the gene ends were 2 bases for V and 3 bases for J; bases not matched to a gene: 2. The CDR3 sequence is CAWSYRGDTEAFF. CDR3 in DNA: TGTGCCTGGAGTTACAGGGGGGACACTGAAGCTTTCTTT. Full variable domain (missing parts from reference TRBV30 and TRBJ1-1): SQTIHQWPATLVQPVGSPLSLECTVEGTSNPNLYWYRQAAGRGLQLLFYSVGIGQISSEVPQNLSASRPQDRQFILSSKKLLLSDSGFYLCAWSYRGDTEAFFGQGTRLTVV.